This TCR beta chain comes out of a study of cytomegalovirus exposure and HLA in healthy donors (dated by TCRdb to 2017 to 2019). Notes on the research overall: An earlier analysis of several hundred of the donors reported 250 to 300 Gb of sequence data and around 120 million unique TCR beta sequences from about 180 million T cells. HLA typing included class I and class II loci at four-digit resolution. A handful of DR-DQ haplotypes were handled as single units for association and clustering because linkage in the cohort was strong. The number of typed donors differed by locus: about 629-630 for A, B, C, DRB1 and DQB1; 500 to 550 for DQA1; approximately 610 for DPA1; and approximately 450 for DPB1. In the later analysis, no new phenotypic data were used to find candidate immune exposures; instead, reliance was placed on TCR beta sequences and their occurrence across donors. In an earlier analysis of 587 of the donors, high-throughput TCR beta sequencing was used to judge whether each TCR beta V gene segment behaved as functional or pseudogenic. The T cell repertoires of several hundred subjects were profiled by immunosequencing and related to cytomegalovirus serostatus. In a later genetic analysis, genome-wide SNP genotypes for 398 of the 666 donors were used, and that subset was treated as a discovery cohort. Roughly 320 gigabases of sequencing data and tens of millions of unique TCR sequences made up an early release that covered several hundred HLA-typed donors. Of the 300 to 450 genotyped donors, 75% to 85% were placed in the genetic ancestry cluster associated with self-reported Caucasian donors. The aim of the study was to test whether cataloging public T cell receptors could identify signatures of past pathogen exposure. All discovery cohort repertoires had been generated using a single sequencing platform. Alongside the repertoire data, information on donor age, sex, ethnicity and CMV serostatus was compiled. Among about 410 genotyped donors of the cohort, an average of around 250,000 unique TCR beta nucleotide sequences was sequenced per donor, of which about 18% were non-productive. In a later analysis, previously published TCR beta repertoires from hundreds of donors were re-analyzed and high-resolution HLA genotyping was added so that TCR occurrence patterns could be studied. High-throughput TCR immunosequencing, statistical association of individual TCRs with disease status, and machine learning were combined to predict cytomegalovirus infection status. Along with the roughly 710-subject first cohort, a separate validation cohort of more than 90 different subjects was used. Broader findings and caveats from the paper: In this cohort, only TCR beta chains were sequenced, and detectable features were limited by the absence of alpha or paired-chain data. A further reported finding was that TCR beta sequences accurately predicted the HLA-A and HLA-B alleles for most subjects in the first cohort. According to a later analysis, TCR association rates differed among HLA loci, with DRB1 alleles showing the most associated TCRs and HLA-C alleles showing the fewest. A group of highly shared sequence variants was considered likely to be a technical artifact of the sequencing pipeline. When HLA alleles, especially DR and DQ, strongly co-occurred, attributing TCR associations to individual alleles was difficult. In both the original and validation cohorts, the classifier was reported to diagnose cytomegalovirus status with high specificity and sensitivity. Immune exposure information for the cohort was limited to CMV serostatus. While some public TCRs were present in many individuals, most TCR sequences turned up only very rarely across donors. In vitro tests confirmed that three of the cytomegalovirus-associated TCR beta chains recognize cytomegalovirus antigens. Because counts were too low, some 17 rarely observed V segments, including chromosome 9 orphons, were left out of the earlier analysis of several hundred of the donors. Most CMV-associated TCR beta chains appeared to be HLA-restricted in a later analysis, and the HLA associations seemed to be driven largely by CMV exposure. Correlated functional status among segregating V segments might be attributable to linkage disequilibrium, but an unknown experimental factor could not be ruled out. In a later analysis, over 15,000 TCR beta sequences were associated with specific HLA alleles at a false discovery rate of 0.05. A later genetic analysis associated a missense DCLRE1C variant with V-gene and J-gene trimming of TCR beta chains, and an independent cohort replicated the association. The presence/absence analyses assumed that sequencing depth was roughly uniform across donors, and that assumption may not be true. The authors suggested that the approach could potentially be generalized to other disease states and immunological phenotypes. In a later analysis, several top co-occurrence clusters were reported to appear linked to parvovirus B19, influenza, CMV and Epstein-Barr virus. Broadly in line with IMGT annotations, most TCR beta V segments showed up in productive rearrangements about 90% or about 30% of the time in an earlier analysis of several hundred of the donors. Because some donors lacked HLA typing at each locus, the association tests relied only on the typed subset. According to a later genetic analysis, donors in an Asian-associated ancestry cluster had fewer N-insertions in productive TCRs than the roughly 670-donor mean. Because the 87-base-pair reads could not distinguish some IMGT-functional V segments, including TRBV6-2 and TRBV6-3, those segments were excluded. In a later analysis, HLA-associated TCR beta chains showed more clonal expansion and lower generation probabilities than non-associated chains that were equally common. The study gave a list of 150 to 200 TCR beta chains associated with cytomegalovirus.

Receptor libraries were prepared by the immunoSEQ multiplex PCR assay. The multiplex PCR relied on a mix of 60 forward primers for TCR Vbeta segments and 13 reverse primers for TCR Jbeta segments. A multiplex PCR assay on genomic DNA amplified the CDR3 region of rearranged TCR beta genes. Amplified TCR beta libraries were sequenced as 87-base-pair reads on the Illumina HiSeq System. For the original study's pipeline: A later analysis tallied 75 million to 95 million unique TCR beta chains across the 666 repertoires, and about 10 million of those chains were shared by two or more donors. Raw reads were error-corrected and collapsed into unique sequences by a nearest-neighbor algorithm in which closely related sequences were merged to remove PCR and sequencing errors. To assign V, D and J gene segments, CDR3 sequences were aligned to IMGT reference sequences. For a sequence to be retained, a match of at least six nucleotides was required to both a V gene segment and a J gene segment. A rearrangement was called productive if the CDR3 had no stop codons and remained in frame with V and J, and every other rearrangement was called non-productive. Following IMGT convention, CDR3 was defined as the stretch from the second conserved V-encoded cysteine to the conserved J-encoded phenylalanine. The earlier analysis of about 610 of the donors excluded sequences that lacked an unambiguous match to a single V gene segment. An earlier analysis of over 450 of the donors classified V segments as functional when productive rearrangements were above 56.7% and as segregating when the standard deviation between donors was above 5%. A statistical classification framework was developed to diagnose cytomegalovirus status using the catalog of TCR beta chain sequences. A later analysis assigned V and J genes by comparing TCR nucleotide sequences with IMGT/GENE-DB human TR gene sequences. A later analysis assigned CDR3 sequences and most-parsimonious VDJ recombination scenarios with the TCRdist pipeline. In a later analysis, each TCR beta chain was defined by its CDR3 amino acid sequence together with its V-gene family, and reads lacking a unique V-gene family were excluded. A later analysis removed several hundred highly shared, low-generation-probability nucleotide sequences to deal with suspected cross-contamination and a sequencing artifact. A later analysis calculated a clonal expansion index for each public chain from normalized within-repertoire ranks of inferred template counts. In a later analysis, generation probabilities were computed with a VDJ recombination model fitted to out-of-frame rearrangements, and the resulting probabilities were checked against IGoR. Hypergeometric tests were used in a later analysis to score TCR-TCR, TCR-HLA and TCR-CMV co-occurrence, with a repertoire-size bias correction applied to the TCR pairs. A later analysis estimated false discovery rates by permuting HLA or CMV assignments 20 times. In a later analysis, co-occurring TCRs were grouped with DBSCAN, and TCRdist sequence similarity was added when clustering was performed within HLA-allele-positive subsets. Repertoires with fewer than 30,000 or more than 120,000 public chains, plus five repertoires with anomalous nucleotide sharing, were excluded from co-occurrence clustering. TCRdb re-hosts the immuneACCESS table, in-frame sequences only. Its copies lack some clones; in the studies checked, an unresolved V gene accounts for under half of them, and the cause for the rest is not known. The V and J calls and clone size are taken from that table; D and trimming were inferred from the DNA. For this sample there are about 130,000 clones; about 80% appear just once. In total, the top ten clones hold approximately 4.3% of the sample.

The germline V gene encodes CDR1 SQVTM and CDR2 ANQGSEA. Its CDR3 holds 13 amino acids, cysteine through phenylalanine. Only CDR3 DNA is held: 39 bases, read in frame from base 1. In regard to this clone: Its antigen target is currently unknown. Base qualities are not at hand, and no much larger clone is one base apart.

The cohort consisted of some 670 healthy bone marrow donors. At the time of sampling, every cohort member was nominally healthy, though immune exposures that went unrecorded were likely present. CMV serostatus was recorded as positive for about 300 and negative for about 50% of the 666 cohort members, whereas no CMV serostatus was recorded for the donor in question. A peripheral blood sample was collected from each donor, and TCR beta sequencing was performed on peripheral blood mononuclear cells. The Qiagen DNeasy Blood Extraction Kit was used to extract genomic DNA from the blood cell samples. The source material was PBMCs. The receptor was derived from a young man in good health. The rearranged segments are TRBV29-1 and TRBJ2-5; no D gene is confidently identified. The J call may be faulty, since TRBJ2-7 better matches the DNA end. CDR3 loop: CSVVIGLWSEQYF. The DNA reads TGCAGCGTAGTGATCGGTCTGTGGAGCGAGCAGTACTTC.